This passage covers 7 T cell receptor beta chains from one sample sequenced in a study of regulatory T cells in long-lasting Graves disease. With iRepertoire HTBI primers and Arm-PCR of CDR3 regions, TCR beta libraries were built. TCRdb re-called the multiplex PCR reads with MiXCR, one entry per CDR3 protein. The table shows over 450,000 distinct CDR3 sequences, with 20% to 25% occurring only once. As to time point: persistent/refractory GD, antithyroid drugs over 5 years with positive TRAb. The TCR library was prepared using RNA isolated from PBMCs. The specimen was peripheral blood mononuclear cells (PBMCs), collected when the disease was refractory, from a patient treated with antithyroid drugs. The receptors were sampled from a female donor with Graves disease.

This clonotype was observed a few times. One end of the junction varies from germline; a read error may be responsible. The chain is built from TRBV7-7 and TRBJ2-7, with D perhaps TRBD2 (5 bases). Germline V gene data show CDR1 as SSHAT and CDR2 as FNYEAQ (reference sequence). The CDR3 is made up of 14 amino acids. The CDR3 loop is CASSLGAVGGEQYF. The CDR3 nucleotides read TGTGCTAGCAGCTTGGGAGCGGTCGGTGGTGAGCAGTACTTC. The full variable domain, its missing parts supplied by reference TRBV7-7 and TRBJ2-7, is GAGVSQSPRYKVTKRGQDVTLRCDPISSHATLYWYQQALGQGPEFLTYFNYEAQPDKSGLPSDRFSAERPEGSISTLTIQRTEQRDSAMYRCASSLGAVGGEQYFGPGTRLTVT.

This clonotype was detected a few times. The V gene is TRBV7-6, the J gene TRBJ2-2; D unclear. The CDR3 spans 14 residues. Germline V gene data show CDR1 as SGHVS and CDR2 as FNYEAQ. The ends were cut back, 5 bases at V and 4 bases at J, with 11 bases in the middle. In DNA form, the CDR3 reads TGTGCCAGCAGCCCCGAGATCGGCACCGGGGAGCTGTTTTTT. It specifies CASSPEIGTGELFF.

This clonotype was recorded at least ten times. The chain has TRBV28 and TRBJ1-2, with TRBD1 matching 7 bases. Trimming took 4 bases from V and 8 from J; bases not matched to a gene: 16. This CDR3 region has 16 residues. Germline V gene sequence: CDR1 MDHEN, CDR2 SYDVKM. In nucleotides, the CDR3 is TGTGCCAGCAGTTATCCAGACAGGGTCCGGGCGGAAGGCTACACCTTC. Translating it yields CASSYPDRVRAEGYTF.

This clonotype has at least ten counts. The CDR3 loop is CASSYGSGGAETQYF. The CDR3 region has the DNA TGTGCCAGCAGTTACGGCAGCGGGGGGGCGGAGACCCAGTACTTC. The chain employs TRBV6-5 and TRBJ2-5, with 10 bases fitting TRBD2. Trimming took 2 bases from V and 5 from J; bases not matched to a gene: 5. The germline V gene encodes CDR1 MNHEY and CDR2 SVGAGI. This CDR3 comprises 15 residues.

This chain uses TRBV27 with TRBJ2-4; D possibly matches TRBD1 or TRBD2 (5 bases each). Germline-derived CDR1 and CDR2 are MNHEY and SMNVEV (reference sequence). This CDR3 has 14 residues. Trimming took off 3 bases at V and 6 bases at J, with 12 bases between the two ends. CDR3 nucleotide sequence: TGTGCCAGCAGTTTGATGGGGGAAACAAACATTCAGTACTTC. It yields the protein CASSLMGETNIQYF.

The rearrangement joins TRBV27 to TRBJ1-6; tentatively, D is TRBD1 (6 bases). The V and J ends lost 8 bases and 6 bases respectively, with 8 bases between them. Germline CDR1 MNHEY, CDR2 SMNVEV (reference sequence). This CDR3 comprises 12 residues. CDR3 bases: TGTGCCAGCCAGGGGAGTAATTCACCCCTCCACTTT. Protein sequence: CASQGSNSPLHF.

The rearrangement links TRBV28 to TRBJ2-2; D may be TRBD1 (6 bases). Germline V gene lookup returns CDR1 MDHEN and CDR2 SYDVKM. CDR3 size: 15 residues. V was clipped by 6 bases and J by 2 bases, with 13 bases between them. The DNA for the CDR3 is TGTGCCAGCAGAAACCGGGACACCAACACCGGGGAGCTGTTTTTT. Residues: CASRNRDTNTGELFF.